These 14 T cell receptor beta chains were sequenced from one sample in a study of shared clonotypes between healthy human individuals (dated by TCRdb to the early 2020s). The method behind the library was the immunoSEQ multiplex PCR assay. TCRdb's version of the immuneACCESS table is confined to in-frame rearrangements and falls short of the full clone set. An unresolved V gene accounts for under half of the shortfall where checked; the remainder is of unknown origin. The sample yields about 520,000 clones; more than 65% were counted once. Roughly 13% of the sample lies in the top ten. Sample: PBMCs. All receptors come from a woman aged 35 to 49 in good health. Some clones in this sample may be carry-over from other donors' samples.

The gene calls are TRBV10-3 and TRBJ2-5; D is perhaps TRBD1 or TRBD2 (5 bases each). V lost 4 bases and J 5 bases, leaving 17 bases between the germline ends. There are 15 residues in the CDR3. Germline-derived CDR1 and CDR2 are ENHRY and SYGVKD. The CDR3 loop is CAISANSGARETQYF. The CDR3 DNA sequence: TGTGCCATCAGTGCGAACTCCGGGGCCCGGGAGACCCAGTACTTC.

Written as DNA, the CDR3 is TGTGCCAGCAGCCCTACCGGGGGGTGGGCTGAGCAGTTCTTC. Protein: CASSPTGGWAEQFF. The chain uses TRBV7-3 and TRBJ2-1, with 7 bases fitting TRBD2. V was clipped by 5 bases and J by 9 bases; unmatched bases: 10. The CDR3 has 14 residues. The V gene's germline CDR1 is SGHTA and CDR2 FQGTGA. Complete variable domain (other parts from reference TRBV7-3 and TRBJ2-1): GAGVSQTPSNKVTEKGKYVELRCDPISGHTALYWYRQSLGQGPEFLIYFQGTGAADDSGLPNDRFFAVRPEGSVSTLKIQRTERGDSAVYLCASSPTGGWAEQFFGPGTRLTVL.

About this clone: A far larger clone is a single base away, which makes a read error likely. V usage is TRBV30 and J usage is TRBJ1-5; D is unresolved. This CDR3 spans 14 amino acids. Trimming removed 3 bases at V and 4 bases at J, with 13 bases between. CDR1 and CDR2 (germline): GTSNPN, SVGIG (reference sequence). CDR3 sequence (DNA): TGTGCCTGGAGCGGCACGATGGTGAATCAGCCCCAGCATTTT. Its protein is CAWSGTMVNQPQHF.

Comment on this clone: This is likely an artifact of a read error, given a far larger clone one base away. Different DNA sequences within this sample yield the same CDR3. This rearrangement joins TRBV29-1 to TRBJ2-7; TRBD2 aligns across 11 bases. Germline V gene data show CDR1 as SQVTM and CDR2 as ANQGSEA. The CDR3 totals 13 residues. Unmatched junction bases numbered 8, after V lost 7 bases and J lost 6 bases. CDR3 in amino acids: CSALAGAISEQYF. The CDR3 nucleotides read TGCAGCGCACTAGCGGGGGCGATTTCCGAGCAGTACTTC.

Points on this clone: The junction shows a germline mismatch at one end, possibly a read error. The same CDR3 is also encoded by other DNA sequences in this sample. This chain connects TRBV5-1 to TRBJ2-4; 9 positions match TRBD1. The CDR3 contains 14 residues. Per the germline V gene, CDR1 is SGHRS and CDR2 is YFSETQ. The CDR3 nucleotides are TGCGCCAGCAGCTTAACAGGGGGCTCGTACATTCAGTACTTT. It translates to CASSLTGGSYIQYF.

The CDR3 nucleotides are TGTGCCAGCAGTTATGGCCACCGGACCTACGAGCAGTACTTC. It is translated as CASSYGHRTYEQYF. This rearrangement joins TRBV27 to TRBJ2-7, with D unresolved. This CDR3 contains 14 residues. Per the germline V gene, CDR1 is MNHEY and CDR2 is SMNVEV (reference sequence). V shed 4 bases and J shed 2 bases, with 12 bases lying between them.

This chain connects TRBV2 to TRBJ1-2, with TRBD1 matching 8 bases. Germline CDR1 reads SNHLY; CDR2 reads FYNNEI. This CDR3 has 15 amino acids. Trimming took 8 bases from V and 4 from J; bases not matched to a gene: 12. The chain's CDR3 is CASVLDRGTFYGYTF. CDR3 in DNA: TGTGCCAGCGTTCTCGACAGGGGAACATTCTATGGCTACACCTTC.

This clone was counted many times. The rearrangement uses TRBV19 and TRBJ1-5, with D perhaps TRBD1 (6 bases). Trimming shortened V by 4 bases and J by 5 bases, and 12 bases separated the two germline ends. CDR3 size: 14 residues. The germline CDR1 and CDR2 sequences are LNHDA and SQIVND (reference sequence). The DNA of the CDR3 is TGTGCCAGTAGTACGGACAGCGTGTATCAGCCCCAGCATTTT. Translation: CASSTDSVYQPQHF.

Details on this clone: This is likely an artifact of a read error, given a far larger clone one base away. Other nucleotide sequences from this sample produce the same CDR3. The rearrangement links TRBV15 to TRBJ1-3, with D possibly matching TRBD1 (5 bases). The CDR3 consists of 16 residues. The V gene lost 1 base and the J gene lost 4 bases, with 14 bases spanning the gap. Germline loops: CDR1 LNHNV, CDR2 YYDKDF (reference sequence). CDR3 nucleotides: TGTGCCACCAGCAGAGGTCGGGGGGAATCCGGAAACACCATATATTTT. This translates into CATSRGRGESGNTIYF.

V usage is TRBV19 and J usage is TRBJ2-7; D remains ambiguous. Germline CDR1 is LNHDA and CDR2 is SQIVND (reference sequence). The CDR3 is 15 amino acids. Trimming pared 1 base from V and 1 base from J, leaving 11 bases between. The chain's CDR3 is CASSIGIAASYEQYF. The CDR3 DNA sequence: TGTGCCAGTAGTATAGGAATAGCTGCATCCTACGAGCAGTACTTC.

The rearrangement uses TRBV19 and TRBJ2-7; possibly TRBD1 for D (6 bases). Germline CDR1 reads LNHDA; CDR2 reads SQIVND (reference sequence). The V end was cut by 6 bases, the J end by 9 bases, with 15 bases between. The CDR3 loop spans 12 amino acids. The CDR3 protein is CASSPQGRGQYF. The CDR3 DNA is TGTGCCAGTAGCCCACAGGGTCGCGGGCAGTACTTC.

The V gene is TRBV28, the J gene TRBJ1-1; unclear D gene. Germline V gene lookup returns CDR1 MDHEN and CDR2 SYDVKM. CDR3 size: 15 residues. V lost 5 bases to trimming and J lost 1 base, with 14 bases between them. In DNA, the CDR3 is TGTGCCAGCAGTCCGGTTCGGACCGAGAACACTGAAGCTTTCTTT. Encoded protein: CASSPVRTENTEAFF.

This rearrangement joins TRBV27 to TRBJ2-3; 8 nucleotides agree with TRBD2. The CDR3 consists of 15 residues. The V and J ends lost 7 bases and 2 bases, in that order; junction bases with no gene match: 8. Germline V gene lookup returns CDR1 MNHEY and CDR2 SMNVEV (reference sequence). The CDR3 sequence: CASNLLAASTDTQYF. The CDR3 coding sequence is TGTGCCAGCAACCTACTAGCGGCCTCCACAGATACGCAGTATTTT.

The CDR3 here is CASSLSGAPLTDTQYF. Here the CDR3 DNA reads TGTGCCAGCAGCTTATCGGGGGCTCCACTCACAGATACGCAGTATTTT. This chain connects TRBV11-2 to TRBJ2-3; tentatively, D is TRBD1 or TRBD2 (6 bases each). The germline CDR1 and CDR2 sequences are SGHAT and FQNNGV. This CDR3 has 16 residues. Trimming took 2 bases from V and 2 from J, leaving 14 bases between them.